What follows are 18 T cell receptor beta chains derived from one specimen sequenced in a study of PD-1 blockade in mismatch repair-deficient tumors. Some clones are missing from TCRdb's copy, which holds only in-frame ones; the method was immunoSEQ multiplex PCR. The data show approximately 37,000 clones, with approximately 85% seen just once and 3.5% to 4% held by the top ten. The material was peripheral blood, obtained less than 95 weeks after starting pembrolizumab. Source of these receptors: an adult with mismatch repair-deficient cancer.

V usage is TRBV11-2 and J usage is TRBJ2-1, with 13 bases lining up with TRBD2. The CDR3 consists of 18 residues. From germline, CDR1 is SGHAT and CDR2 FQNNGV. V was clipped by 5 bases and J by 7 bases; unmatched bases: 14. The CDR3: CASSPFSGLAGVKNEQFF. The CDR3 DNA sequence: TGTGCCAGCAGCCCATTCTCAGGACTAGCGGGAGTGAAAAATGAGCAGTTCTTC.

This clone was detected only once. The chain combines TRBV4-2 with TRBJ1-2; D uncertain. V lost 0 bases to trimming and J lost 11 bases, with 13 bases between them. The CDR3 sequence is 13 residues long. Germline CDR1 LGHNA, CDR2 YNFKEQ. CDR3 nucleotides: TGTGCCAGCAGCCAAGAAGGAATCGCGGGGTACACCTTC. Its protein is CASSQEGIAGYTF.

This chain uses TRBV18 with TRBJ1-2; D not certain. Per the germline V gene, CDR1 is KGHSH and CDR2 is LQKENI. The V end was cut by 3 bases, the J end by 2 bases, with 7 bases between. The CDR3 sequence is 13 residues long. CDR3 residues: CASSPAQNYGYTF. The CDR3 DNA follows: TGTGCCAGCTCACCGGCACAGAACTATGGCTACACCTTC.

The chain is built from TRBV7-8 and TRBJ2-1; 7 bases align to TRBD2. With V trimmed by 1 base and J by 5 bases, 11 bases remained unmatched. CDR1 and CDR2 (germline): SGHVS, FQNEAQ. The CDR3 sequence is 17 residues long. CDR3 coding DNA: TGTGCCAGCAGCTTAGTTCGGGTGCCTAGCGGCAACAATGAGCAGTTCTTC. Translating it yields CASSLVRVPSGNNEQFF.

In its sample, this clone was seen a few times. This chain links TRBV30 with TRBJ1-5; no clear D gene. V was shortened by 1 base and J by 7 bases, with 11 bases between the two germline ends. Germline V gene data show CDR1 as GTSNPN and CDR2 as SVGIG (reference sequence). CDR3 length equals 13 residues. The CDR3 DNA reads TGTGCCTGGAGTGCGTCGGAGGGACAGCCCCAGCATTTT. This gives the protein CAWSASEGQPQHF.

CDR3 sequence reads: CASSWGLADTYEQYF. The CDR3 nucleotides read TGCGCCAGCAGCTGGGGACTAGCGGACACCTACGAGCAGTACTTC. J is TRBJ2-7 and V is TRBV5-1, with 11 bases fitting TRBD2. The CDR3 length is 15 residues. The V gene's germline CDR1 is SGHRS and CDR2 YFSETQ. Germline trimming cut 3 bases from V and 2 bases from J; bases unmatched to any gene: 4.

This chain uses TRBV19 with TRBJ2-7; 12 nucleotides line up with TRBD2. Germline V gives CDR1 LNHDA, CDR2 SQIVND (reference sequence). The CDR3 runs to 15 residues. V shed 5 bases, J shed 2 bases, and the junction held 4 bases outside the gene matches. CDR3 protein: CASSGRLAGAYEQYF. DNA of the CDR3: TGTGCCAGTAGTGGACGACTAGCGGGAGCCTACGAGCAGTACTTC.

The CDR3 DNA is TGTGCCAGCAGCTTGGATACGACTGAAGCTTTCTTT. As protein: CASSLDTTEAFF. The chain links TRBV5-4 to TRBJ1-1, with D unresolved. V lost 0 bases, J lost 5 bases, and 5 bases lay in between. The germline gives CDR1 SGHNT, CDR2 YYREEE (reference sequence). The CDR3 totals 12 residues. Complete variable domain (other parts from reference TRBV5-4 and TRBJ1-1): ETGVTQSPTHLIKTRGQQVTLRCSSQSGHNTVSWYQQALGQGPQFIFQYYREEENGRGNFPPRFSGLQFPNYSSELNVNALELDDSALYLCASSLDTTEAFFGQGTRLTVV.

The gene calls are TRBV5-1 and TRBJ1-5; D not certain. The CDR3 runs to 13 residues. The V and J ends lost 4 bases and 0 bases respectively, with 5 bases between them. The germline V gene encodes CDR1 SGHRS and CDR2 YFSETQ. In nucleotides, the CDR3 is TGCGCCAGCAGCCCGATTAGCAATCAGCCCCAGCATTTT. It codes for CASSPISNQPQHF.

J is TRBJ2-7 and V is TRBV11-3; D is uncertain. The CDR3 consists of 13 residues. Germline CDR1 is SGHNT and CDR2 is YENEEA. V dropped 1 base and J dropped 0 bases, with 4 bases sitting between them. The CDR3 DNA reads as TGTGCCAGCAGCTTAGCTCTCTCCTACGAGCAGTACTTC. The encoded protein is CASSLALSYEQYF.

The V and J genes are TRBV5-6 and TRBJ2-4; a possible D gene is TRBD2 (6 bases). V gave up 1 base and J gave up 1 base, with 6 bases separating them. This CDR3 is 14 amino acids long. The germline V gene encodes CDR1 SGHDT and CDR2 YYEEEE. CDR3 sequence (DNA): TGTGCCAGCAGCTTGCGGGGGGCCAAAAACATTCAGTACTTC. It yields the protein CASSLRGAKNIQYF. The variable domain in full, with the rest retrieved from reference TRBV5-6 and TRBJ2-4, is DAGVTQSPTHLIKTRGQQVTLRCSPKSGHDTVSWYQQALGQGPQFIFQYYEEEERQRGNFPDRFSGHQFPNYSSELNVNALLLGDSALYLCASSLRGAKNIQYFGAGTRLSVL.

The chain is built from TRBV25-1 and TRBJ1-1; D is uncertain. This CDR3 has 12 residues. Germline V lookup: CDR1 MGHDK, CDR2 SYGVNS. V was shortened by 3 bases and J by 2 bases, with 4 bases between the two germline ends. The CDR3 region has the DNA TGTGCCAGCAGTGACAGCAACACTGAAGCTTTCTTT. Its translation: CASSDSNTEAFF.

The chain employs TRBV10-3 and TRBJ2-7; D gene uncertain. Trimming took off 3 bases at V and 0 bases at J, with 9 bases between the two ends. Germline loops: CDR1 ENHRY, CDR2 SYGVKD. The CDR3 loop spans 14 amino acids. The CDR3: CAISDPRTSYEQYF. The CDR3 DNA sequence: TGTGCCATCAGTGATCCGCGCACCTCCTACGAGCAGTACTTC.

This sequence joins TRBV10-3 and TRBJ2-5; 14 nucleotides match TRBD2. Unmatched junction bases numbered 9, after V lost 4 bases and J lost 5 bases. The CDR3 consists of 17 residues. The germline V gene has CDR1 ENHRY and CDR2 SYGVKD. CDR3 sequence: CAISGTSGGLGTETQYF. DNA of the CDR3: TGTGCCATCAGTGGGACTAGCGGGGGGCTGGGGACGGAGACCCAGTACTTC.

As for this clone: The junction and the germline gene differ at one end; a read error may be behind it. The chain links TRBV7-7 to TRBJ2-5, with 8 positions matching TRBD2. This CDR3 has 16 amino acids. The germline gives CDR1 SSHAT, CDR2 FNYEAQ (reference sequence). For the CDR3, the DNA is TGTGCTAGCAGCTTAAGTGAAACGGGAGGGAGGGAGACCCAGTACTTC. This encodes CASSLSETGGRETQYF.

The J gene is TRBJ1-2, the V gene TRBV29-1, with D perhaps matching TRBD1 (6 bases). CDR3 length: 12 amino acids. V lost 5 bases to trimming and J lost 4 bases, with 11 bases between them. Germline assignment: CDR1 SQVTM and CDR2 ANQGSEA. CDR3 in amino acids: CSVPPDSYGYTF. The CDR3 nucleotides are TGCAGCGTTCCGCCGGACAGCTATGGCTACACCTTC.

The chain's CDR3 is CAADPGQPGNTIYF. The CDR3 DNA sequence: TGTGCCGCTGATCCGGGACAGCCTGGAAACACCATATATTTT. The V and J genes are TRBV19 and TRBJ1-3; 7 positions match TRBD1. This CDR3 region has 14 residues. The ends lost 11 bases at V and 2 bases at J; junction bases unmatched: 9. In germline, CDR1 is LNHDA, CDR2 SQIVND (reference sequence).

The chain uses TRBV27 and TRBJ2-7, with D unclear. The CDR3 sequence is 15 residues long. CDR1 and CDR2 from the germline V gene are MNHEY and SMNVEV (reference sequence). Trimming pared 8 bases from V and 1 base from J, leaving 18 bases between. In DNA form, the CDR3 reads TGTGCCAGCGCCTTGGGTCCAGCCCTGTCCTACGAGCAGTACTTC. This sequence encodes CASALGPALSYEQYF.